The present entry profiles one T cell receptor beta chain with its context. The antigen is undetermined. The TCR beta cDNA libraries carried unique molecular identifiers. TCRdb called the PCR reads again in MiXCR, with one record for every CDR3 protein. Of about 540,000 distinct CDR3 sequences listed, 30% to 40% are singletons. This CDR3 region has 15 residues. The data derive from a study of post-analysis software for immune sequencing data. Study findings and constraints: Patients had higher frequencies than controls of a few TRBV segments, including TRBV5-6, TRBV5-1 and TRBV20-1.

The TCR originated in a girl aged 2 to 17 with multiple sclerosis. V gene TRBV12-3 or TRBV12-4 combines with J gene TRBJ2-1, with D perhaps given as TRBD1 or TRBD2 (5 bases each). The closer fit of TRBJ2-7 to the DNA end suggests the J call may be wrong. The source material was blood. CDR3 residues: CASSLQEGTYNEQYF. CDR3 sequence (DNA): TGTGCCAGCAGCTTGCAGGAAGGGACCTACAATGAGCAGTACTTC.